One sample yielded the 27 T cell receptor beta chains listed below, sequenced in a study of shared clonotypes between healthy human individuals (dated by TCRdb to 2018 to 2020). Library preparation was by the immunoSEQ multiplex PCR assay. TCRdb holds this immuneACCESS table with in-frame rearrangements only. Some clones are missing; in checked studies, unresolved V genes explain under half, and the rest has no known cause. For this sample the table gives 2 million to 2.5 million clones, of which 90% to 96% were detected only once. The ten top clones hold roughly 0.13% of the sample. Sequencing input: naive CD4+ T cells sorted from blood. The cell subset or site label of this sample denotes: CD45RA+ positively selected. The source is a man in his late teens or twenties in good health.

The V gene is TRBV6-6, the J gene TRBJ2-5, with a tentative D call TRBD1 (6 bases). Germline V CDR1 and CDR2: MNHNY, SVGAGI (reference sequence). Between the trimmed V and J ends, which lost 8 bases and 0 bases, there was a span of 10 bases. The CDR3 runs to 13 residues. This CDR3 is CASGDTHQETQYF. DNA for the CDR3: TGTGCCAGCGGGGACACCCACCAAGAGACCCAGTACTTC.

The gene calls are TRBV9 and TRBJ2-5; TRBD2 is a possible D gene (6 bases). CDR3 length: 17 amino acids. V gave up 3 bases and J gave up 2 bases, with 20 bases separating them. The V gene's germline CDR1 is SGDLS and CDR2 YYNGEE. The CDR3 sequence is CASSAVALFSGQETQYF. DNA of the CDR3: TGTGCCAGCAGCGCAGTCGCGTTATTTAGCGGACAAGAGACCCAGTACTTC.

The V call is TRBV7-2, the J call TRBJ2-7; no definite D call. Germline-derived CDR1 and CDR2 are SGHTA and FQGNSA. This CDR3 region has 13 residues. V was pared by 1 base and J by 2 bases, with 6 bases between. CDR3 sequence: CASSLVSPYEQYF. The CDR3 DNA is TGTGCCAGCAGCTTAGTGAGTCCCTACGAGCAGTACTTC.

This chain connects TRBV25-1 to TRBJ2-2, with a tentative D call TRBD2 (6 bases). The germline V gene has CDR1 MGHDK and CDR2 SYGVNS. The CDR3 loop spans 14 amino acids. V was trimmed by 8 bases and J by 0 bases, leaving 10 bases between them. CDR3 region: CASAGFPNTGELFF. The CDR3 coding sequence is TGTGCCAGCGCGGGGTTTCCGAACACCGGGGAGCTGTTTTTT.

The chain combines TRBV7-9 with TRBJ1-2, with 11 bases that match TRBD1. This CDR3 spans 17 amino acids. Germline trimming cut 0 bases from V and 0 bases from J; bases unmatched to any gene: 3. Germline assignment: CDR1 SEHNR and CDR2 FQNEAQ (reference sequence). CDR3 region: CASSLAGTGGANYGYTF. In DNA form, the CDR3 reads TGTGCCAGCAGCTTAGCTGGGACAGGGGGAGCTAACTATGGCTACACCTTC. Together with reference TRBV7-9 and TRBJ1-2, the CDR3 gives the full variable domain: DTGVSQNPRHKITKRGQNVTFRCDPISEHNRLYWYRQTLGQGPEFLTYFQNEAQLEKSRLLSDRFSAERPKGSFSTLEIQRTEQGDSAMYLCASSLAGTGGANYGYTFGSGTRLTVV.

This chain uses TRBV9 with TRBJ2-2; TRBD2 agrees at 11 bases. Germline V gives CDR1 SGDLS, CDR2 YYNGEE. J lost 0 bases, V lost 2 bases, and 3 bases had no gene match. This CDR3 spans 17 amino acids. The CDR3 region has the DNA TGTGCCAGCAGCGTGGGACTAGCGGCCGCGAACACCGGGGAGCTGTTTTTT. Amino acid sequence: CASSVGLAAANTGELFF.

The CDR3 spells CASSLGHNYGYTF. As DNA, the CDR3 is TGTGCCAGCAGTTTAGGGCACAACTATGGCTACACCTTC. This chain uses TRBV28 with TRBJ1-2; D is undetermined. Germline V lookup: CDR1 MDHEN, CDR2 SYDVKM. The V and J ends lost 2 bases and 2 bases respectively, with 6 bases between them. CDR3 length equals 13 residues.

Details on this clone: The same CDR3 also results from other DNA sequences found in this sample. The CDR3 nucleotides are TGTGCCAGCTCACCCTCGTCCGGGCCCTACGAGCAGTACTTC. This translates into CASSPSSGPYEQYF. This chain links TRBV18 with TRBJ2-7; D unresolved. The length of the CDR3 is 14 residues. Germline lookup yields CDR1 KGHSH and CDR2 LQKENI. V was cut by 3 bases and J by 2 bases, with 11 bases left in between.

The rearrangement uses TRBV5-1 and TRBJ1-3; a possible D gene is TRBD1 (5 bases). Deletions cut 0 bases from V and 0 bases from J, with 10 bases between. Germline CDR1 reads SGHRS; CDR2 reads YFSETQ. This CDR3 has 16 residues. The CDR3 sequence is CASSLADSTSGNTIYF. CDR3 nucleotides: TGCGCCAGCAGCTTGGCAGACAGCACCTCTGGAAACACCATATATTTT.

This clone was seen once. This chain joins TRBV6-5 and TRBJ1-5, with 9 bases aligning to TRBD1. The CDR3 is made up of 15 amino acids. The trim removed 5 bases at V and 4 bases at J, leaving 6 bases unmatched. Germline assignment: CDR1 MNHEY and CDR2 SVGAGI. As DNA, the CDR3 is TGTGCCAGCAGTCCGGGACAGGGACCTAATCAGCCCCAGCATTTT. It is translated as CASSPGQGPNQPQHF.

This sequence joins TRBV5-1 and TRBJ1-1, with D perhaps matching TRBD1 (5 bases). Germline V lookup: CDR1 SGHRS, CDR2 YFSETQ. This CDR3 comprises 15 residues. V lost 0 bases and J 0 bases, leaving 9 bases between the germline ends. The CDR3 nucleotides read TGCGCCAGCAGCTTGGGACAGTCGGTGAACACTGAAGCTTTCTTT. It encodes CASSLGQSVNTEAFF.

Only one count was recorded for this clone. V is TRBV7-3 and J is TRBJ2-5, with TRBD2 matching over 7 bases. V lost 4 bases to trimming and J lost 2 bases; unmatched junction nucleotides: 7. The V gene's germline CDR1 is SGHTA and CDR2 FQGTGA. This CDR3 spans 15 amino acids. The CDR3: CASSSSGVTQETQYF. The CDR3 DNA follows: TGTGCCAGCAGCTCAAGCGGGGTCACTCAAGAGACCCAGTACTTC.

Notes on this clone: Other DNA sequences in the same sample also yield this CDR3. The chain combines TRBV28 with TRBJ2-7; D is undetermined. The germline gives CDR1 MDHEN, CDR2 SYDVKM. The CDR3 has 11 residues. Trimming removed 3 bases from V and 4 bases from J, with 4 bases in between. The CDR3 protein is CASSFGYEQYF. The CDR3 bases are TGTGCCAGCAGTTTCGGTTACGAGCAGTACTTC.

This sequence joins TRBV9 and TRBJ1-2; possible D gene TRBD1, 6 bases. V was pared by 5 bases and J by 9 bases, with 20 bases between. Germline V gene sequence: CDR1 SGDLS, CDR2 YYNGEE. The CDR3 has 14 amino acids. The CDR3 loop reads CASSGDGGLGSYTF. DNA of the CDR3: TGTGCCAGCAGTGGAGATGGGGGCCTAGGCAGCTACACCTTC.

The chain recombines TRBV19 with TRBJ1-5; D might be TRBD1 (6 bases). Germline assignment: CDR1 LNHDA and CDR2 SQIVND (reference sequence). CDR3 size: 14 residues. Between the trimmed V and J ends, which lost 6 bases and 4 bases, there was a span of 13 bases. The CDR3 DNA reads TGTGCCAGTAGCCGGACAGCTGGTAATCAGCCCCAGCATTTT. Its translation: CASSRTAGNQPQHF.

The gene calls are TRBV7-2 and TRBJ2-3; D is unresolved. The CDR3 is 19 residues long. Germline loops: CDR1 SGHTA, CDR2 FQGNSA. V dropped 2 bases and J dropped 0 bases, with 21 bases sitting between them. The CDR3: CASSLLLTSRAPSTDTQYF. The CDR3 DNA is TGTGCCAGCAGCTTACTCCTAACATCACGGGCCCCTAGCACAGATACGCAGTATTTT.

The chain carries TRBV18 and TRBJ2-7, with 11 bases matching TRBD1. This CDR3 region has 16 residues. Germline CDR1 KGHSH, CDR2 LQKENI. Germline trimming cut 0 bases from V and 7 bases from J; bases unmatched to any gene: 8. This CDR3 is CASSPPGTGGSGEQYF. The DNA for the CDR3 is TGTGCCAGCTCACCACCCGGGACAGGGGGGTCGGGGGAGCAGTACTTC. The full variable domain, with the rest looked up from reference TRBV18 and TRBJ2-7, is NAGVMQNPRHLVRRRGQEARLRCSPMKGHSHVYWYRQLPEEGLKFMVYLQKENIIDESGMPKERFSAEFPKEGPSILRIQQVVRGDSAAYFCASSPPGTGGSGEQYFGPGTRLTVT.

Concerning this clone itself: Additional DNA sequences in this sample encode the identical CDR3. The chain joins TRBV5-5 to TRBJ1-6, with D hard to call. Germline loops: CDR1 SGHKS, CDR2 YYEKEE (reference sequence). The length of the CDR3 is 15 residues. V lost 2 bases, J lost 0 bases, and 6 bases lay in between. The CDR3 DNA follows: TGTGCCAGCAGCTTACAGAGCTCCTATAATTCACCCCTCCACTTT. Protein sequence: CASSLQSSYNSPLHF.

The chain carries TRBV5-1 and TRBJ2-5; 13 bases are a match to TRBD2. The CDR3 consists of 15 residues. The V and J ends lost 4 bases and 2 bases, in that order; junction bases with no gene match: 2. Per germline, CDR1 SGHRS and CDR2 YFSETQ. The CDR3: CASSKGLAGQETQYF. The CDR3 coding sequence is TGCGCCAGCAGCAAGGGACTAGCGGGGCAAGAGACCCAGTACTTC.

The chain has TRBV6-6 and TRBJ1-6; D gene ambiguous. Germline values: CDR1 MNHNY, CDR2 SVGAGI (reference sequence). V was clipped by 7 bases and J by 6 bases, with 13 bases between them. This CDR3 contains 14 residues. CDR3 in DNA: TGTGCCAGCAAAACACAGCAAAGTAATTCACCCCTCCACTTT. It translates to CASKTQQSNSPLHF.

A note on this clone: Other nucleotide sequences in the sample specify the same CDR3. The gene calls are TRBV7-2 and TRBJ2-5, with D uncertain. CDR1 and CDR2 from the germline V gene are SGHTA and FQGNSA. The ends were cut back, 1 base at V and 2 bases at J, with 5 bases in the middle. This CDR3 is 13 amino acids long. The CDR3 sequence is CASSLERQETQYF. The CDR3 bases are TGTGCCAGCAGCTTAGAGAGGCAAGAGACCCAGTACTTC.

This clone was seen once. The genes are TRBV28 and TRBJ2-5, with D perhaps being TRBD1 or TRBD2 (5 bases each). The CDR3 consists of 13 residues. Trimming pared 10 bases from V and 1 base from J, leaving 13 bases between. Per germline, CDR1 MDHEN and CDR2 SYDVKM. CDR3 bases: TGTGCCACCAGAGGGACGGCCCAAGAGACCCAGTACTTC. Its protein product is CATRGTAQETQYF.

This clone was observed a handful of times. The chain employs TRBV6-5 and TRBJ1-2; D gene unclear. Germline V lookup: CDR1 MNHEY, CDR2 SVGAGI. This CDR3 contains 12 residues. Trimming removed 6 bases from V and 5 bases from J, with 10 bases in between. For the CDR3, the DNA is TGTGCCAGCAGCCGTCTGGGGTATGGCTACACCTTC. Residues: CASSRLGYGYTF.

This rearrangement joins TRBV7-2 to TRBJ1-2; tentative D call: TRBD1 (6 bases). This CDR3 comprises 15 residues. V was trimmed by 7 bases and J by 4 bases, leaving 19 bases between them. Per germline, CDR1 SGHTA and CDR2 FQGNSA. This CDR3 reads CASTPWDTPSYGYTF. CDR3 in DNA: TGTGCCAGCACCCCCTGGGACACACCTTCCTATGGCTACACCTTC.

This chain links TRBV18 with TRBJ2-1; D unresolved. Trimming took off 0 bases at V and 7 bases at J, with 7 bases between the two ends. The CDR3 is 13 residues long. Germline V gives CDR1 KGHSH, CDR2 LQKENI. The CDR3 here is CASSPPSLNEQFF. Here the CDR3 DNA reads TGTGCCAGCTCACCACCTAGCTTGAATGAGCAGTTCTTC.

The V call is TRBV19, the J call TRBJ2-2; the D is unclear. The CDR3 has 11 residues. Germline-derived CDR1 and CDR2 are LNHDA and SQIVND (reference sequence). Trimming left V 5 bases short and J 8 bases short, with 6 bases between. The CDR3 DNA reads as TGTGCCAGTAGTCTTCAGGGGGAGCTGTTTTTT. Residues: CASSLQGELFF.

The rearrangement joins TRBV10-1 to TRBJ1-5; no definite D call. This CDR3 spans 13 amino acids. Trimming took 0 bases from V and 3 from J, leaving 3 bases between them. The V gene's germline CDR1 is WNHNN and CDR2 SYGVQD (reference sequence). As DNA, the CDR3 is TGCGCCAGCAGTGAGTCAGACAATCAGCCCCAGCATTTT. This codes for CASSESDNQPQHF.